The TCR beta chain under discussion was sequenced for a study of shared clonotypes between healthy human individuals. The CDR3 has 17 residues. The germline CDR1 and CDR2 sequences are GTSNPN and SVGIG (reference sequence). Trimming took 0 bases from V and 0 from J, leaving 17 bases between them. Comment on this clone: Its target is unknown.

Adults of Caucasian background living in Nashville, Tennessee made up all donors. Study-level results: Since donors were few, the genetic and exposure-history diversity represented was limited. Naive subsets generally had larger estimated richness than memory subsets. Generation of non-shared clonotypes was less probable than generation of clonotypes shared by all four donors.

Sequenced by immunoSEQ multiplex PCR; TCRdb stores in-frame clones only, minus some. Of about 2 million clones detected, roughly 96% appear once; the ten largest clones hold 0.1% to 0.15%. This TCR was recovered from a man younger than 35 in good health. V gene TRBV30 combines with J gene TRBJ1-2; D is undetermined. Sequenced: naive CD4+ T cells sorted from blood. Subset described: CD45RA+ positively selected. CDR3: CAWSVSRQTKTNYGYTF. The CDR3 region has the DNA TGTGCCTGGAGTGTAAGTCGTCAGACAAAAACTAACTATGGCTACACCTTC.